Presented here are 7 T cell receptor beta chains from one specimen sequenced in a study of cytomegalovirus exposure and HLA in healthy donors. PCR was performed using 60 Vbeta and 13 Jbeta primers. The assay was immunoSEQ multiplex PCR, and TCRdb's table has in-frame clones only and misses some. The profile shows roughly 80,000 clones, approximately 75% of them singletons. The specimen was PBMCs. The receptors come from a woman aged 40 to 50 in good health and CMV-seronegative.

The chain has TRBV14 and TRBJ2-3; tentatively, D is TRBD2 (6 bases). Trimming shortened V by 4 bases and J by 7 bases, and 12 bases separated the two germline ends. CDR3 length: 13 residues. Germline loops: CDR1 SGHDN, CDR2 FVKESK. Written as DNA, the CDR3 is TGTGCCAGCAGCCGGGGGACTCCCCATACGCAGTATTTT. Translated, it gives CASSRGTPHTQYF.

The V and J genes are TRBV7-2 and TRBJ2-7, with TRBD1 identical over 8 bases. Germline-derived CDR1 and CDR2 are SGHTA and FQGNSA. V trimming: 3 bases; J trimming: 0 bases; junction bases outside the gene matches: 7. The CDR3 is made up of 16 amino acids. The CDR3 DNA is TGTGCCAGCAGCTTTCTACCGGGACAGGCCTCCTACGAGCAGTACTTC. This encodes CASSFLPGQASYEQYF.

The chain joins TRBV7-2 to TRBJ2-7; the D gene is possibly TRBD2 (5 bases). CDR1 and CDR2 (germline): SGHTA, FQGNSA. The ends were cut back, 1 base at V and 7 bases at J, with 17 bases in the middle. CDR3 length equals 15 residues. CDR3 loop: CASSLEEGLGSEQYF. CDR3 sequence (DNA): TGTGCCAGCAGCTTAGAAGAGGGTCTGGGGTCGGAGCAGTACTTC.

The V and J genes are TRBV7-3 and TRBJ1-1, with D possibly being TRBD1 (5 bases). This CDR3 contains 14 residues. V lost 0 bases and J lost 7, with 12 bases in between. Germline V gene sequence: CDR1 SGHTA, CDR2 FQGTGA. CDR3 sequence: CASSLTPGGVEAFF. The CDR3 DNA reads as TGTGCCAGCAGCTTAACGCCGGGGGGGGTTGAAGCTTTCTTT.

This chain connects TRBV9 to TRBJ2-7, with unresolved D. The CDR3 is 13 residues long. V lost 0 bases and J lost 2, with 6 bases in between. Germline V gene sequence: CDR1 SGDLS, CDR2 YYNGEE. The CDR3 here is CASSVGVTYEQYF. DNA for the CDR3: TGTGCCAGCAGCGTAGGCGTGACCTACGAGCAGTACTTC.

The chain links TRBV11-2 to TRBJ2-1, with TRBD1 matching 9 bases. With V trimmed by 3 bases and J by 6 bases, 12 bases remained unmatched. The CDR3 runs to 17 residues. The germline V gene has CDR1 SGHAT and CDR2 FQNNGV. The CDR3 coding sequence is TGTGCCAGCAGCTTTGAAGGGACAGGGTTGTGGGGCAATGAGCAGTTCTTC. Protein: CASSFEGTGLWGNEQFF.

The chain's CDR3 is CASSILGGKTEAFF. CDR3 nucleotides: TGTGCCAGTAGTATCTTAGGGGGCAAGACTGAAGCTTTCTTT. The V call is TRBV19, the J call TRBJ1-1; 7 nucleotides agree with TRBD1. Germline CDR1 reads LNHDA; CDR2 reads SQIVND (reference sequence). The V gene end was trimmed by 3 bases and the J gene end by 5 bases; junction bases not matched to a gene: 6. This CDR3 is built from 14 residues.